This T cell receptor (beta chain) was identified during a study of blood T cell repertoires in COVID-19. Across the whole study: Sources were T cells, B-cell-depleted T cells, or PBMCs; the material itself was cDNA or gDNA.

Per the original data handling: Reference gene primers were amplified, and this amplification served to estimate nucleated cell counts. Sequencing used immunoSEQ multiplex PCR; TCRdb keeps in-frame clones, though not all of them. V, J and clone size reflect that table, while D and trimming were determined from the DNA. The sample consists of roughly 350,000 clones, 85% to 90% of them appearing once. Germline V gene data show CDR1 as SEHNR and CDR2 as FQNEAQ (reference sequence). The CDR3 extends over 15 amino acids. V lost 1 base and J lost 6; bases outside the gene matches: 8. Patients of the Seattle cohort, enrolled during active infection, were followed longitudinally.

This sequence originates from an older woman with COVID-19, enrolled during active disease. Sequencing input: peripheral blood. The rearrangement joins TRBV7-9 to TRBJ1-2; 7 bases are a match to TRBD1. The CDR3: CASSLEVTGSDGYTF. The CDR3 nucleotides read TGTGCCAGCAGCTTAGAGGTGACAGGGAGCGATGGCTACACCTTC.